The rows below give T cell receptor beta chains drawn from one sample of a study of T cells in narcolepsy. Using immunoSEQ multiplex PCR, the repertoire was profiled, and TCRdb retains in-frame clones only, with some absent. The sample lists more than 20,000 clones, under 95% seen once, with approximately 1% in the top ten. The sample taken for sequencing was CD45RA- memory CD4+ T cells from PBMCs. The receptors originated from a human donor with narcolepsy. The CDR3 runs from the conserved cysteine through the conserved F or W. A D gene is named only where the DNA matches it firmly. Only part of the rows carry a size: once, few, many, or a class if the clone is expanded.

>TRBV7-2|.|.|TRBJ2-3
TGTGCCAGCAGCTTACCCATAGCGGATACGCAGTATTTT
CASSLPIADTQYF
>TRBV11-2|.|.|TRBJ1-2
TGTGCCAGCAGCTTAGCCTTACTACTTGCAGGAAACTATGGCTACACCTTC
CASSLALLLAGNYGYTF
>TRBV30|.|.|TRBJ1-5
TGTGCCATGCAGAGCGTTAGCAATCAGCCCCAGCATTTT
CAMQSVSNQPQHF
>TRBV11-2|.|.|TRBJ2-6
TGTGCCAGCAGCTTAGGTGGGATCTTTATAGAGACTGGGGCCAACGTCCTGACTTTC
CASSLGGIFIETGANVLTF
>TRBV2|TRBD1|.|TRBJ1-4
TGTGCCAGCAGGGAATTTGCAGGGACAGGGTCTAATGAAAAACTGTTTTTT
CASREFAGTGSNEKLFF
>TRBV30|TRBD1|once|TRBJ1-1
TGTGCCTTCCAACAGGGGTTGGCTTTCTTT
CAFQQGLAFF
>TRBV9|.|once|TRBJ1-6
TGTGCCAGCAGCGTGGGGTTCTCCTATAATTCACCCCTCCACTTT
CASSVGFSYNSPLHF
>TRBV2|.|.|TRBJ2-1
TGTGCCAGCAGCCCACAGGACCCCAATGAGCAGTTCTTC
CASSPQDPNEQFF
>TRBV27|.|.|TRBJ2-2
TGTGCCAGCAGCCCCTCACACCCCGTGGTAGTCGAGGAGTTGTTTTTT
CASSPSHPVVVEELFF
>TRBV25-1|.|.|TRBJ1-1
TGTGCCAGCAGTAGTCAAGGGAAGTCTGAAGCTTTCTTT
CASSSQGKSEAFF
>TRBV18|TRBD2|.|TRBJ2-1
TGTGCCAGCTCTACCACAGGAGCGGGAGCAACGAATGAGCAGTTCTTC
CASSTTGAGATNEQFF
>TRBV11-2|.|.|TRBJ1-5
TGTGCCAGCAGCTTACAGGGCAATCAGCCCCAGCATTTT
CASSLQGNQPQHF
>TRBV4-2|.|.|TRBJ2-3
TGTGCCAGCAGCCAAGAGAGGAGTAGCGCAGATACGCAGTATTTT
CASSQERSSADTQYF
>TRBV6-1|.|once|TRBJ2-1
TGTGCCAGCCGAGAAGGGAGTCGGAAGAGTTACCATTACAATGAGCAGTTCTTC
CASREGSRKSYHYNEQFF
>TRBV12-5|TRBD1|.|TRBJ2-1
TGTGCTAGTGGTTTGGGGACAGGGCCCTACAATGAGCAGTTCTTC
CASGLGTGPYNEQFF
>TRBV4-1|TRBD2|.|TRBJ2-7
TGCGCCAGCAGCCAGGCGGGAGGAGAGTACGAGCAGTACTTC
CASSQAGGEYEQYF
>TRBV11-2|TRBD1|few|TRBJ1-3
TGTGCCAGCAGCTTCCCAATGACAGGGATCGGAAACACCATATATTTT
CASSFPMTGIGNTIYF
>TRBV18|.|.|TRBJ1-2
TGTGCCAGCTCACCGGCGCCAGGACCAGATTATGGCTACACCTTC
CASSPAPGPDYGYTF
>TRBV30|TRBD1|.|TRBJ1-5
TGTGCCTGGAGAGTATTAGAGGCCCTCAGGGGGGTGGCCCAGCATTTT
CAWRVLEALRGVAQHF
>TRBV2|.|once|TRBJ2-7
TGTGCCAGCAGTGACGGACAATCCTACGAGCAGTACTTC
CASSDGQSYEQYF
>TRBV5-1|TRBD1|.|TRBJ1-4
TGCGCCAGCAGCTTGGTACAGGGGGCGCGTGAAAAACTGTTTTTT
CASSLVQGAREKLFF
>TRBV15|.|.|TRBJ2-3
TGTGCCACCAGCAGCTCCAGACAGAGCACAGATACGCAGTATTTT
CATSSSRQSTDTQYF
>TRBV6-5|.|once|TRBJ2-3
TGTGCCAGCAGTTCGTCGGGGAATCCAGATACGCAGTATTTT
CASSSSGNPDTQYF
>TRBV7-2|.|.|TRBJ2-1
TGTGCCAGCAGCTCCTCCGTAGCGGCTAGCTCCTACAATGAGCAGTTCTTC
CASSSSVAASSYNEQFF
>TRBV6-5|.|.|TRBJ2-3
TGTGCCAGCAGTATTCAGGGGCAGAGCACAGATACGCAGTATTTT
CASSIQGQSTDTQYF
>TRBV5-1|.|.|TRBJ2-2
TGCGCCAGCAGCTTCGCTTACACCGGGGAGCTGTTTTTT
CASSFAYTGELFF
>TRBV29-1|.|.|TRBJ2-2
TGCAGCGCCAGGGTAGACACCGGGGAGCTGTTTTTT
CSARVDTGELFF
>TRBV11-2|.|.|TRBJ1-2
TGTGCCAGCAGCTTAGATGGGGATCCTAACTATGGCTACACCTTC
CASSLDGDPNYGYTF
>TRBV15|.|.|TRBJ1-4
TGTGCCACCAGCAGAGTTGGGGGGTTGGGTGAAAAACTGTTTTTT
CATSRVGGLGEKLFF
>TRBV18|.|.|TRBJ1-4
TGTGCCAGCTCACCTGGTAGCGCCGGTAGAAATGAAAAACTGTTTTTT
CASSPGSAGRNEKLFF
>TRBV29-1|.|.|TRBJ1-4
TGCAGCGTTGGGGGACCGACGACAACTAATGAAAAACTGTTTTTT
CSVGGPTTTNEKLFF
>TRBV5-1|TRBD2|.|TRBJ2-5
TGCGCCAGTCGGATAGCGGGAGCAGAGACCCAGTACTTC
CASRIAGAETQYF
>TRBV7-6|TRBD2|.|TRBJ2-7
TGTGCCAGCAGCTTGGGGGGGACCGGGACTGGCGGGTACGAGCAGTACTTC
CASSLGGTGTGGYEQYF
>TRBV7-9|.|.|TRBJ1-1
TGTGCCAGCAGCTTAGGGCAGAACACTGAAGCTTTCTTT
CASSLGQNTEAFF
>TRBV5-1|.|.|TRBJ1-4
TGCGCCAGCCAGTCGGGGGCGAGGTGGGACACAACTAATGAAAAACTGTTTTTT
CASQSGARWDTTNEKLFF
>TRBV7-8|.|.|TRBJ2-1
TGTGCCAGCAGCCCCCTGACTCACCGTGAGCAGTTCTTC
CASSPLTHREQFF
>TRBV7-2|.|once|TRBJ1-1
TGTGCCAGCAGCTTATACGACCGAAACACTGAAGCTTTCTTT
CASSLYDRNTEAFF
>TRBV19|.|.|TRBJ2-5
TGTGCCAGTAGTCCCTGGCCTCGGGACCAAGAGACCCAGTACTTC
CASSPWPRDQETQYF
>TRBV11-2|.|once|TRBJ2-1
TGTGCCAGCAGCGCCCACTCCGAGGCCTACAATGAGCAGTTCTTC
CASSAHSEAYNEQFF
>TRBV5-4|TRBD2|.|TRBJ2-1
TGTGCCAGCAGCTTAACTAGCGGCTACAATGAGCAGTTCTTC
CASSLTSGYNEQFF
>TRBV30|.|.|TRBJ1-5
TGTGCCTGGAGTGTAAACAGATATAATCAGCCCCAGCATTTT
CAWSVNRYNQPQHF
>TRBV19|TRBD1|.|TRBJ1-5
TGTGCCAGTAGTTTCAGATTGTGGACAGGGGATCAGCCCCAGCATTTT
CASSFRLWTGDQPQHF
>TRBV30|.|.|TRBJ2-1
TGTGCCTGGAGTACTACCAGGGGCAATGAGCAGTTCTTC
CAWSTTRGNEQFF
>TRBV4-2|.|.|TRBJ2-1
TGTGCCAGCAGCCAAGATCCGTTAATTAGCTACAATGAGCAGTTCTTC
CASSQDPLISYNEQFF
>TRBV9|TRBD2|.|TRBJ2-1
TGTGCCAGCAGCGGCGGACTAGCGGGACCAAATGAGCAGTTCTTC
CASSGGLAGPNEQFF
>TRBV28|.|few|TRBJ1-2
TGTGCCAGCAGTTTATACCAGAATTGGAAATATGGCTACACCTTC
CASSLYQNWKYGYTF
>TRBV7-2|.|once|TRBJ2-5
TGTGCCAGCAGCCTGCCCCTTTTGAAGTGGGAAGGACTTGGGACCCAGTACTTC
CASSLPLLKWEGLGTQYF
>TRBV9|TRBD2|.|TRBJ2-1
TGTGCCAGCAGCGGACAGACTAGCGGGATCCCGGAGCAGTTCTTC
CASSGQTSGIPEQFF
>TRBV5-1|.|.|TRBJ1-5
TGCGCCAGCAGCTTGGAGGCAGGTGGGAATCAGCCCCAGCATTTT
CASSLEAGGNQPQHF
>TRBV4-1|.|.|TRBJ1-2
TGCGCCAGCAGCCAACCACACGGACAATCCAACTATGGCTACACCTTC
CASSQPHGQSNYGYTF
>TRBV6-5|TRBD1|.|TRBJ2-4
TGTGCCAGCAGATCCCGGGACAGTCAAAACATTCAGTACTTC
CASRSRDSQNIQYF
>TRBV28|TRBD1|.|TRBJ2-7
TGTGCCAGCAGCCCCGGGACAGGGACCTACGAGCAGTACTTC
CASSPGTGTYEQYF
>TRBV6-1|.|.|TRBJ2-7
TGTGCCAGCTTTCCACGGGCGCTCTCGGGCGAGCAGTACTTC
CASFPRALSGEQYF